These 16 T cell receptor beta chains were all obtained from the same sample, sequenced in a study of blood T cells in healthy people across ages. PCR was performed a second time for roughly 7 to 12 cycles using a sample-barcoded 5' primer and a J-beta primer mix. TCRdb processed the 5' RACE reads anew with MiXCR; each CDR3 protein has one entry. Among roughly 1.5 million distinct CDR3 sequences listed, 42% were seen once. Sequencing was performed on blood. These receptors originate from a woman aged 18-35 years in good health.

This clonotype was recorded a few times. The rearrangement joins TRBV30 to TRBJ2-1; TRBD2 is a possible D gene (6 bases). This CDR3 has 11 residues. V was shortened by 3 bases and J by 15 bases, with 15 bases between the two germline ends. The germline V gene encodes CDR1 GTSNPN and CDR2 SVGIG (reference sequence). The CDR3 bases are TGTGCCTGGAGAGTCGGGAGTTTGTGGTTCTTC. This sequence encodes CAWRVGSLWFF.

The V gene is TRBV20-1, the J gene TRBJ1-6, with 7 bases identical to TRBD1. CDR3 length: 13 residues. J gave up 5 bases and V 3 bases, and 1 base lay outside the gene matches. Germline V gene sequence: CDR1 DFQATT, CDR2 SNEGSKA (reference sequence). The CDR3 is CSASGTDNSPLHF. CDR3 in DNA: TGCAGTGCTAGCGGGACAGATAATTCACCCCTCCACTTT.

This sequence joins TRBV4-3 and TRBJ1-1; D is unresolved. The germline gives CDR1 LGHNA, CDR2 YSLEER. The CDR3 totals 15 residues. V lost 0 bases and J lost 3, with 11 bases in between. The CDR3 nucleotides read TGCGCCAGCAGCCAAGATAGGGCAGTTCACACTGAAGCTTTCTTT. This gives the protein CASSQDRAVHTEAFF.

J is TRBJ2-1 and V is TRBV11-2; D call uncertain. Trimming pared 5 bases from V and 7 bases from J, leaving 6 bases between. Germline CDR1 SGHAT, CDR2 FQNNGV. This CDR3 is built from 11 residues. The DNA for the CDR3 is TGTGCCAGCAGCAAAAGAAATGAGCAGTTCTTC. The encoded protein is CASSKRNEQFF.

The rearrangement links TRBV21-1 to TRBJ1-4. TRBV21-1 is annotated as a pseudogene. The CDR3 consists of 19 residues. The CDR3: CASSKALKSSGATNEKLFF. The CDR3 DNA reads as TGTGCCAGCAGCAAAGCTTTAAAATCGAGCGGTGCAACTAATGAAAAACTGTTTTTT.

The CDR3 DNA follows: TGCGCCAGCAGCTTGGACAGAACAAACATTCAGTACTTC. This gives the protein CASSLDRTNIQYF. V gene TRBV5-1 combines with J gene TRBJ2-4, with D unclear. This CDR3 has 13 residues. The germline gives CDR1 SGHRS, CDR2 YFSETQ. Deletions cut 0 bases from V and 6 bases from J, with 7 bases between.

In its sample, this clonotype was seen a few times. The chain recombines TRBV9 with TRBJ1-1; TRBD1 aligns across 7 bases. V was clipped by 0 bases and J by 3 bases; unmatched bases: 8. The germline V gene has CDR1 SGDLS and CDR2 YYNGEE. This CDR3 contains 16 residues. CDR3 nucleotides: TGTGCCAGCAGCGTAGGCACGAGGGGGCCGGACACTGAAGCTTTCTTT. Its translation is CASSVGTRGPDTEAFF.

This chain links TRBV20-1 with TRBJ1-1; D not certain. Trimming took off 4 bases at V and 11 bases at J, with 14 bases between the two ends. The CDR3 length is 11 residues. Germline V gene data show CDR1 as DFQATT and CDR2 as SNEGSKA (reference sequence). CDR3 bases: TGCAGTGCTAACTCCGCTAGGATGGCTTTCTTT. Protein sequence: CSANSARMAFF.

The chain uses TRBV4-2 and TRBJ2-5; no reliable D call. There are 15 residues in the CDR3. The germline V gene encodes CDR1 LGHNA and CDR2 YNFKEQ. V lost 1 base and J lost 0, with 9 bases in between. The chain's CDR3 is CASSQGAHHQETQYF. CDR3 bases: TGTGCCAGCAGCCAAGGAGCTCACCACCAAGAGACCCAGTACTTC.

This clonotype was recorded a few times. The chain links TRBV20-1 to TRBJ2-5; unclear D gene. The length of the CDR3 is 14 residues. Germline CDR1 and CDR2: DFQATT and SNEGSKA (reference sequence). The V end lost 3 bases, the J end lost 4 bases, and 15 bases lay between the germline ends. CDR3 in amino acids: CSARPYQRSETQYF. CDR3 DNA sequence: TGCAGTGCTAGGCCCTATCAGAGGTCAGAGACCCAGTACTTC.

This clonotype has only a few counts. Here the CDR3 DNA reads TGCGCCAGCCCACCCCGATTGCGGGGTTACAACCGCACAGATACGCAGTATTTT. Amino acid sequence: CASPPRLRGYNRTDTQYF. The chain recombines TRBV5-1 with TRBJ2-3; D may be TRBD2 (6 bases). The CDR3 length is 18 residues. Germline CDR1 reads SGHRS; CDR2 reads YFSETQ. V lost 7 bases, J lost 1 base, and 25 bases lay in between.

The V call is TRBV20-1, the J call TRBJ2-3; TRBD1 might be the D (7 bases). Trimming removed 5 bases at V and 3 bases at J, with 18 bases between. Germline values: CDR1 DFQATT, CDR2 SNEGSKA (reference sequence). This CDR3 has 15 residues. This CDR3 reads CSAPRRGQGTDTQYF. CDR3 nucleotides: TGCAGTGCTCCTCGGAGGGGGCAGGGTACAGATACGCAGTATTTT.

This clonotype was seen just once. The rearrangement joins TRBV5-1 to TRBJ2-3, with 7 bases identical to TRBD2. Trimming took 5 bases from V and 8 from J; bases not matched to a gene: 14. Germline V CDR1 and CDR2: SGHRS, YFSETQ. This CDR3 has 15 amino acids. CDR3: CASRASGIGRGTQYF. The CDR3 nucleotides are TGCGCCAGCAGAGCTAGCGGAATTGGGCGTGGTACGCAGTATTTT.

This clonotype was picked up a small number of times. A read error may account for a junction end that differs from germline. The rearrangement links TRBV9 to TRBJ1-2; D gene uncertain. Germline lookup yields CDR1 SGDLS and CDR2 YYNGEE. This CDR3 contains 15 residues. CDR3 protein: CASSVEAAPVYGYTF. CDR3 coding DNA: TGTGCAAGCAGCGTAGAGGCAGCGCCCGTCTATGGCTACACCTTC. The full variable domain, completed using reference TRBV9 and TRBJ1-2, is DSGVTQTPKHLITATGQRVTLRCSPRSGDLSVYWYQQSLDQGLQFLIQYYNGEERAKGNILERFSAQQFPDLHSELNLSSLELGDSALYFCASSVEAAPVYGYTFGSGTRLTVV.

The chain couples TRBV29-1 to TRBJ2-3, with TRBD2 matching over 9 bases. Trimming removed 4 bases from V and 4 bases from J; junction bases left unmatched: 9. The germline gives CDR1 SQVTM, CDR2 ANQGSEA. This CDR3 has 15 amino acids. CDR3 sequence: CSVVRLAGLADTQYF. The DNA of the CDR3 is TGCAGCGTTGTTCGGCTAGCGGGGTTAGCAGATACGCAGTATTTT.

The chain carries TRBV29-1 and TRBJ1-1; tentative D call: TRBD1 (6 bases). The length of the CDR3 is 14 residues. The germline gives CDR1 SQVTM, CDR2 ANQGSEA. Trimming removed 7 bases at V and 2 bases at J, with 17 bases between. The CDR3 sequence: CSALRRGLNTEAFF. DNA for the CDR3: TGCAGCGCCTTACGGCGGGGGCTCAACACTGAAGCTTTCTTT.